Below are 30 T cell receptor beta chains sequenced from a single sample in a study of technical replicates of blood from a handful of donors. Repertoires were generated with immunoSEQ multiplex PCR, while TCRdb's copy carries only in-frame clones and drops some. The sample consists of 75,000 to 100,000 clones, around nine tenths of them appearing once. The specimen was T cells isolated from PBMCs. The receptors here all came from a human donor in good health.

This chain uses TRBV5-4 with TRBJ1-1, with unresolved D. Germline CDR1 and CDR2: SGHNT and YYREEE (reference sequence). V was shortened by 4 bases and J by 1 base, with 11 bases between the two germline ends. There are 14 residues in the CDR3. The CDR3 loop is CASSRPGENTEAFF. In DNA, the CDR3 is TGTGCCAGCAGCCGCCCCGGGGAGAACACTGAAGCTTTCTTT.

This chain links TRBV11-2 with TRBJ2-2; 9 bases are a match to TRBD2. The J segment lost 3 bases and the V segment lost 6 bases, leaving 5 bases of the junction unmatched. Germline CDR1 SGHAT, CDR2 FQNNGV. The CDR3 consists of 15 residues. Here the CDR3 DNA reads TGTGCCAGCAGACGTAGCGGGAGATACACCGGGGAGCTGTTTTTT. Translated, it gives CASRRSGRYTGELFF.

The J gene is TRBJ2-1, the V gene TRBV27, with 8 bases aligning to TRBD1. V dropped 7 bases and J dropped 2; count of bases not matched to a gene: 10. CDR1 is MNHEY, CDR2 SMNVEV, per germline (reference sequence). The CDR3 totals 16 residues. The CDR3 here is CASILRGQGAYNEQFF. In DNA, the CDR3 is TGTGCCAGCATCCTAAGAGGACAGGGAGCCTACAATGAGCAGTTCTTC.

The gene calls are TRBV13 and TRBJ1-2; TRBD1 might be the D (5 bases). The CDR3 is 17 amino acids. Germline V lookup: CDR1 PRHDT, CDR2 FYEKMQ (reference sequence). Trimming cost V 1 base and J 4 bases, with 19 bases left between them. The CDR3 spells CASSLVARGVGSYGYTF. DNA of the CDR3: TGTGCCAGCAGCTTAGTTGCGCGGGGGGTCGGTAGCTATGGCTACACCTTC.

This CDR3 reads CASLGLAGSTDTQYF. CDR3 nucleotide sequence: TGTGCCAGTCTCGGACTAGCCGGAAGCACAGATACGCAGTATTTT. V is TRBV19 and J is TRBJ2-3; the match to TRBD2 covers 8 bases. Germline values: CDR1 LNHDA, CDR2 SQIVND (reference sequence). The CDR3 is made up of 15 amino acids. Trimming removed 8 bases from V and 0 bases from J; junction bases left unmatched: 7.

This rearrangement joins TRBV2 to TRBJ1-2; 8 nucleotides line up with TRBD1. CDR1 SNHLY and CDR2 FYNNEI come from the germline V gene. V was clipped by 5 bases and J by 1 base; unmatched bases: 3. The CDR3 is made up of 14 amino acids. Here the CDR3 DNA reads TGTGCCAGCAGTAAAGACAGGGGTAACTATGGCTACACCTTC. Translation gives CASSKDRGNYGYTF.

The CDR3 loop reads CASSLLAGVNEQFF. Written as DNA, the CDR3 is TGTGCCAGCAGTTTATTAGCAGGGGTAAATGAGCAGTTCTTC. V is TRBV27 and J is TRBJ2-1, with a weak D call TRBD1 (6 bases). The CDR3 spans 14 residues. CDR1 is MNHEY and CDR2 is SMNVEV in the germline V gene (reference sequence). Deletions cut 1 base from V and 7 bases from J, with 11 bases between.

This clone came up a few times. In DNA form, the CDR3 reads TGCGCCAGCAGCCCTCTTTCAGGGGCTGCGATGAACACTGAAGCTTTCTTT. Its translation: CASSPLSGAAMNTEAFF. The chain uses TRBV4-1 and TRBJ1-1; tentatively, D is TRBD1 (6 bases). The V gene lost 4 bases and the J gene lost 0 bases, with 18 bases spanning the gap. Germline V gene data show CDR1 as MGHRA and CDR2 as YSYEKL. This CDR3 is 17 amino acids long.

With respect to this clone: One junction end disagrees with the germline gene, perhaps due to a read error. The chain joins TRBV14 to TRBJ2-7, with D perhaps TRBD2 (5 bases). The CDR3 has 13 residues. The germline CDR1 and CDR2 sequences are SGHDN and FVKESK. CDR3 sequence (DNA): TGTGCCAGCAGCCAAGGTAGCGTTCCTGGAATATCGTTC. Its protein is CASSQGSVPGISF.

CDR3 DNA sequence: TGCGCCAGCAGCTTAGGACAGGGGGCTACCGAGCAGTACTTC. It is translated as CASSLGQGATEQYF. The rearrangement uses TRBV5-1 and TRBJ2-7; 11 bases line up with TRBD1. The germline CDR1 and CDR2 sequences are SGHRS and YFSETQ. J gave up 6 bases and V 2 bases, and 4 bases lay outside the gene matches. The CDR3 extends over 14 amino acids.

This chain joins TRBV4-1 and TRBJ2-1; 9 nucleotides align to TRBD2. V lost 2 bases, J lost 5 bases, and 7 bases stayed unmatched. Germline CDR1 reads MGHRA; CDR2 reads YSYEKL. The CDR3 extends over 16 amino acids. The CDR3 DNA is TGCGCCAGCAGCCAACCTCAGGTAGCGGGGGACAATGAGCAGTTCTTC. Protein sequence: CASSQPQVAGDNEQFF.

The table lists this clone with a count of one. The gene calls are TRBV7-6 and TRBJ2-5; D not resolved. The CDR3 has 11 residues. Germline CDR1 reads SGHVS; CDR2 reads FNYEAQ. Trimming shortened V by 3 bases and J by 4 bases, and 3 bases separated the two germline ends. DNA of the CDR3: TGTGCCAGCAGCTTCGGAGAGACCCAGTACTTC. As protein: CASSFGETQYF.

This rearrangement joins TRBV5-1 to TRBJ2-3; tentatively, D is TRBD1 (5 bases). V gave up 1 base and J gave up 3 bases, with 12 bases separating them. The CDR3 has 15 residues. From germline, CDR1 is SGHRS and CDR2 YFSETQ. This CDR3 is CASSLRTKETDTQYF. The CDR3 nucleotides are TGCGCCAGCAGCTTGCGGACAAAGGAGACAGATACGCAGTATTTT.

The chain combines TRBV19 with TRBJ2-1, with 8 bases fitting TRBD2. This CDR3 comprises 14 residues. V shed 6 bases, J shed 6 bases, and the junction held 7 bases outside the gene matches. CDR1 LNHDA and CDR2 SQIVND come from the germline V gene (reference sequence). Here the CDR3 DNA reads TGTGCCAGTAGGACCGGGGGGGGGAGCAATGAGCAGTTCTTC. It codes for CASRTGGGSNEQFF.

In this sample, this clone turned up a few times. The V call is TRBV30, the J call TRBJ1-1; D might be TRBD1 (5 bases). V gave up 2 bases and J gave up 7 bases, with 14 bases separating them. Germline loops: CDR1 GTSNPN, CDR2 SVGIG (reference sequence). This CDR3 comprises 13 residues. In DNA, the CDR3 is TGTGCCTGGAGTTTAGGGGCGGATAATGAAGCTTTCTTT. Its protein product is CAWSLGADNEAFF. The full variable domain, completed using reference TRBV30 and TRBJ1-1, is SQTIHQWPATLVQPVGSPLSLECTVEGTSNPNLYWYRQAAGRGLQLLFYSVGIGQISSEVPQNLSASRPQDRQFILSSKKLLLSDSGFYLCAWSLGADNEAFFGQGTRLTVV.

The CDR3 is CASSLGPGSYEQYF. The DNA for the CDR3 is TGTGCCAGCAGCTTAGGGCCGGGGTCCTACGAGCAGTACTTC. This sequence joins TRBV7-2 and TRBJ2-7; TRBD2 is a possible D gene (5 bases). The CDR3 length is 14 residues. The germline gives CDR1 SGHTA, CDR2 FQGNSA. Trimming removed 1 base from V and 1 base from J, with 8 bases in between. The full variable domain, completed using reference TRBV7-2 and TRBJ2-7, is GAGVSQSPSNKVTEKGKDVELRCDPISGHTALYWYRQSLGQGLEFLIYFQGNSAPDKSGLPSDRFSAERTGGSVSTLTIQRTQQEDSAVYLCASSLGPGSYEQYFGPGTRLTVT.

This clone has only a few counts. The V and J genes are TRBV4-1 and TRBJ2-7; 8 bases match TRBD1. V was pared by 1 base and J by 3 bases, with 2 bases of the junction left unmatched. Germline lookup yields CDR1 MGHRA and CDR2 YSYEKL. This CDR3 region has 14 residues. The chain's CDR3 is CASSQVDRGYEQYF. CDR3 DNA: TGCGCCAGCAGCCAAGTTGACAGGGGCTACGAGCAGTACTTC.

The chain couples TRBV2 to TRBJ2-2; 8 bases fit TRBD2. The ends lost 4 bases at V and 3 bases at J; junction bases unmatched: 7. This CDR3 is built from 16 residues. The germline V gene encodes CDR1 SNHLY and CDR2 FYNNEI. CDR3 protein: CASSVGRGVYTGELFF. CDR3 coding DNA: TGTGCCAGCAGTGTAGGGCGGGGGGTCTACACCGGGGAGCTGTTTTTT. The full variable domain, with the rest looked up from reference TRBV2 and TRBJ2-2, is EPEVTQTPSHQVTQMGQEVILRCVPISNHLYFYWYRQILGQKVEFLVSFYNNEISEKSEIFDDQFSVERPDGSNFTLKIRSTKLEDSAMYFCASSVGRGVYTGELFFGEGSRLTVL.

V gene TRBV18 combines with J gene TRBJ1-2; tentatively, D is TRBD1 (6 bases). There are 15 residues in the CDR3. Trimming took 3 bases from V and 3 from J, leaving 14 bases between them. The germline gives CDR1 KGHSH, CDR2 LQKENI. The CDR3 spells CASSPRDTADYGYTF. Here the CDR3 DNA reads TGTGCCAGCTCACCCAGGGACACCGCTGACTATGGCTACACCTTC.

V usage is TRBV18 and J usage is TRBJ1-3; D gene uncertain. Germline assignment: CDR1 KGHSH and CDR2 LQKENI. Deletions cut 4 bases from V and 0 bases from J, with 13 bases between. CDR3 length equals 16 residues. As DNA, the CDR3 is TGTGCCAGCTCACGACCAGGACTACTCTCTGGAAACACCATATATTTT. Amino acids: CASSRPGLLSGNTIYF.

This CDR3 is CASSHQGGEPQHF. The CDR3 nucleotides read TGTGCCAGCAGCCACCAGGGAGGAGAGCCCCAGCATTTT. The genes are TRBV4-2 and TRBJ1-5; D possibly corresponds to TRBD1 (5 bases). Germline V CDR1 and CDR2: LGHNA, YNFKEQ. The V end lost 3 bases, the J end lost 8 bases, and 11 bases lay between the germline ends. CDR3 size: 13 residues.

The chain couples TRBV19 to TRBJ1-4, with D hard to call. The V end was cut by 2 bases, the J end by 8 bases, with 9 bases between. Germline-derived CDR1 and CDR2 are LNHDA and SQIVND (reference sequence). This CDR3 contains 13 residues. The CDR3 DNA sequence: TGTGCCAGTAGTATATTATCTCGGGAAAAACTGTTTTTT. Translated, it gives CASSILSREKLFF.

The chain couples TRBV11-3 to TRBJ2-5, with a possible D match to TRBD2 (5 bases). The germline gives CDR1 SGHNT, CDR2 YENEEA. The ends were cut back, 2 bases at V and 3 bases at J, with 16 bases in the middle. This CDR3 spans 16 amino acids. This chain's CDR3 is CASSLRRLRKEETQYF. As DNA, the CDR3 is TGTGCCAGCAGCTTAAGGAGACTACGAAAGGAAGAGACCCAGTACTTC.

This chain joins TRBV18 and TRBJ2-7; perhaps TRBD2 as D (5 bases). V lost 3 bases to trimming and J lost 6 bases, with 21 bases between them. The CDR3 totals 16 residues. Germline V lookup: CDR1 KGHSH, CDR2 LQKENI. CDR3 sequence (DNA): TGTGCCAGCTCACCGCCGGGTAGCGCGGGTCGGTCCGAGCAGTACTTC. This encodes CASSPPGSAGRSEQYF.

The chain uses TRBV5-4 and TRBJ2-3; no clear D. Per the germline V gene, CDR1 is SGHNT and CDR2 is YYREEE (reference sequence). V shed 9 bases and J shed 5 bases, with 10 bases lying between them. The CDR3 spans 11 residues. CDR3 in amino acids: CAKPNGDTQYF. The CDR3 nucleotides read TGTGCCAAGCCCAATGGAGATACGCAGTATTTT.

The chain links TRBV10-3 to TRBJ2-3, with a possible D match to TRBD2 (6 bases). V was clipped by 11 bases and J by 2 bases, with 14 bases between them. The CDR3 covers 13 residues. CDR1 is ENHRY and CDR2 is SYGVKD in the germline V gene. CDR3 residues: CAVLRGTTDTQYF. For the CDR3, the DNA is TGTGCCGTCCTCCGGGGGACCACAGATACGCAGTATTTT.

The chain couples TRBV11-3 to TRBJ2-6; no reliable D call. Germline CDR1 and CDR2: SGHNT and YENEEA. The CDR3 spans 19 residues. The V end lost 0 bases, the J end lost 0 bases, and 15 bases lay between the germline ends. The CDR3 spells CASSLDETRGVSGANVLTF. The CDR3 DNA follows: TGTGCCAGCAGCTTAGATGAGACGCGCGGCGTCTCTGGGGCCAACGTCCTGACTTTC.

This chain uses TRBV9 with TRBJ1-6; D uncertain. V lost 3 bases and J lost 6, with 10 bases in between. The germline gives CDR1 SGDLS, CDR2 YYNGEE. The CDR3 extends over 14 amino acids. The CDR3 region has the DNA TGTGCCAGCAGCGCACAGACAATTAATTCACCCCTCCACTTT. This sequence encodes CASSAQTINSPLHF.

The chain uses TRBV5-1 and TRBJ1-1; no reliable D call. This CDR3 region has 14 residues. Trimming cost V 2 bases and J 8 bases, with 16 bases left between them. Germline CDR1 SGHRS, CDR2 YFSETQ. CDR3 coding DNA: TGCGCCAGCAGCTTAGAGCCCGAGGGTTCGGAAGCTTTCTTT. It is translated as CASSLEPEGSEAFF.

This clone was counted between two and nine times. V is TRBV27 and J is TRBJ1-1; a possible D gene is TRBD1 (6 bases). Trimming pared 5 bases from V and 3 bases from J, leaving 19 bases between. CDR3 size: 16 residues. The germline V gene has CDR1 MNHEY and CDR2 SMNVEV (reference sequence). Here the CDR3 reads CASSHTDRRLDTEAFF. The CDR3 DNA reads as TGTGCCAGCAGTCACACAGACAGGCGTCTCGACACTGAAGCTTTCTTT.